The clone carrying this TCR beta chain was seen a single time. In blood CD8+ and CD4+ T cells, TCR beta underwent sequencing. These data belong to a study of CD8 T cells in Susac syndrome. With random hexamers, roughly 0.45 to 1 ug RNA was reverse transcribed. It was immunoSEQ multiplex PCR that amplified TCR beta CDR3 across 54 Vbeta and 13 Jbeta. TCRdb analysed the immunoSEQ multiplex PCR reads with MiXCR anew, one entry per CDR3 protein. Of around 200,000 distinct CDR3 sequences listed, about 93% are singletons. Germline CDR1 and CDR2: MNHEY and SMNVEV (reference sequence). This CDR3 spans 14 amino acids. The germline V and J ends were trimmed by 6 bases and 4 bases, with 15 bases remaining between them.

This clonotype originated in a human donor with multiple sclerosis. What was sequenced was CD8+ T cells from PBMCs. V usage is TRBV27 and J usage is TRBJ1-2, with TRBD1 as a possible D gene (5 bases). The CDR3, as DNA: TGTGCCAGCAGCCAGACAGTGTCCTTCTATGGCTACACCTTC. This encodes CASSQTVSFYGYTF.